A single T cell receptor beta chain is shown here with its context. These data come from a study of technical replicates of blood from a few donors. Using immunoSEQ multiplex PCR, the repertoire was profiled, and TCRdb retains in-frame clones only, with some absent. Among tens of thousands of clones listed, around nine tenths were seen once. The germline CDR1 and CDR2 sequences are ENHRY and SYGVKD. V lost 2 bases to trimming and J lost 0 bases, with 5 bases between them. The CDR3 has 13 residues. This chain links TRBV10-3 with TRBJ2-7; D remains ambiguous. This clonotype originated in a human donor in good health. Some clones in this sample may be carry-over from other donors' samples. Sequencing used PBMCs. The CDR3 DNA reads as TGTGCCATCAGTGAGGCAGTCTCCTACGAGCAGTACTTC. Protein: CAISEAVSYEQYF.